The rows below give T cell receptor beta chains drawn from one sample of a study of regulatory T cells in long-lasting Graves disease. A single record per CDR3 protein comes from TCRdb applying MiXCR to the multiplex PCR reads. The sample shows 250,000 or so distinct CDR3 sequences, 20% to 25% of them seen only once. This sample comprised peripheral blood mononuclear cells (PBMCs), obtained at new diagnosis, from a patient treated with antithyroid drugs. Receptor source: a female donor with Graves disease. Each CDR3 is given with its conserved first and last residue. The order of the fields is J gene, V gene, CDR3 protein.

TRBJ1-2	TRBV5-1	CASSQSMSNYGYTF
TRBJ1-1	TRBV12-3/TRBV12-4	CASSFIGAGTEAFF
TRBJ1-4	TRBV7-9	CASGSAGGGEKLFF
TRBJ1-1	TRBV28	CASSSQGRSNTDAFF
TRBJ2-5	TRBV20-1	CSARVLAEETQYF
TRBJ2-1	TRBV12-3/TRBV12-4	CASRAASGLAGGVEQFF
TRBJ2-7	TRBV6-1	CASSLAGQPYEQYF
TRBJ2-7	TRBV19	CASRPGHTSYEQYF
TRBJ2-1	TRBV4-3	CASSQVPGTSLSDEQFF
TRBJ2-3	TRBV10-2	CASSESLAPDTQYF
TRBJ1-5	TRBV28	CASRSIAGSGNQPQHF
TRBJ1-6	TRBV28	CASSPVSTGSPLHF
TRBJ1-1	TRBV20-1	CSAKQAFEAFF
TRBJ2-5	TRBV7-9	CASSLAGEGKTQYF
TRBJ1-3	TRBV12-3/TRBV12-4	CASSTGAGNTIYF
TRBJ2-1	TRBV11-3	CASSANRGNNEQFF
TRBJ2-7	TRBV3-1	CASSLRGYEQCF